Below are 30 T cell receptor beta chains sequenced from a single sample in a study of cytomegalovirus exposure and HLA in healthy donors. The table came from immunoSEQ multiplex PCR; TCRdb's copy has only in-frame clones and leaves some out. The table lists approximately 98,000 clones, under 97% of them singletons. The sample consisted of PBMCs. The source of these receptors is a young woman in good health and CMV-seronegative.

This clone appeared a single time. This chain links TRBV6-1 with TRBJ2-1, with 11 bases matching TRBD2. This CDR3 comprises 16 residues. V shed 3 bases and J 7 bases; nucleotides not matched to a gene: 8. Germline CDR1 MNHNS, CDR2 SASEGT. CDR3: CASSETLSGGANEQFF. CDR3 nucleotide sequence: TGTGCCAGCAGTGAGACCCTTAGCGGGGGGGCAAATGAGCAGTTCTTC.

The V gene is TRBV7-8, the J gene TRBJ2-1; 8 nucleotides align to TRBD2. With V trimmed by 4 bases and J by 4 bases, 9 bases remained unmatched. Germline V gives CDR1 SGHVS, CDR2 FQNEAQ. The CDR3 runs 16 residues. The CDR3 DNA reads as TGTGCCAGCAGCTCCCCTGGCGGGGGGCAATACAATGAGCAGTTCTTC. It translates to CASSSPGGGQYNEQFF.

The V gene is TRBV7-6, the J gene TRBJ2-7; 9 nucleotides match TRBD1. V gave up 3 bases and J gave up 5 bases; unmatched junction bases: 8. CDR3 length: 15 residues. Per the germline V gene, CDR1 is SGHVS and CDR2 is FNYEAQ. CDR3 sequence (DNA): TGTGCCAGCAGCTTCCCCGGGACAGGGATTGACGAGCAGTACTTC. Protein sequence: CASSFPGTGIDEQYF. The full variable domain, in which reference TRBV7-6 and TRBJ2-7 provide the parts outside the CDR3, is GAGVSQSPRYKVTKRGQDVALRCDPISGHVSLYWYRQALGQGPEFLTYFNYEAQQDKSGLPNDRFSAERPEGSISTLTIQRTEQRDSAMYRCASSFPGTGIDEQYFGPGTRLTVT.

The chain carries TRBV2 and TRBJ2-7; D possibly corresponds to TRBD1 (6 bases). The V end was cut by 7 bases, the J end by 3 bases, with 10 bases between. The germline V gene has CDR1 SNHLY and CDR2 FYNNEI. The CDR3 is 12 amino acids. DNA for the CDR3: TGTGCCAGCAAGGGGGATGTCTACGAGCAGTACTTC. Protein sequence: CASKGDVYEQYF.

The chain uses TRBV6-1 and TRBJ2-7; D is possibly TRBD1 (6 bases). Per germline, CDR1 MNHNS and CDR2 SASEGT. The CDR3 runs to 13 residues. V was clipped by 2 bases and J by 6 bases, with 11 bases between them. In nucleotides, the CDR3 is TGTGCCAGCAGTGAACAGGGGACGTTCGAGCAGTACTTC. Translating it yields CASSEQGTFEQYF.

This rearrangement joins TRBV4-1 to TRBJ1-5; 8 positions agree with TRBD1. After removal of 0 bases from V and 1 base from J, the junction contained 17 bases not matched to a gene. The CDR3 runs to 21 residues. CDR1 and CDR2 from the germline V gene are MGHRA and YSYEKL. The CDR3 is CASSQEPTGRGQLPSNQPQHF. For the CDR3, the DNA is TGCGCCAGCAGCCAAGAACCCACCGGCAGGGGGCAATTACCCAGCAATCAGCCCCAGCATTTT.

The genes are TRBV19 and TRBJ2-7, with TRBD2 as a possible D gene (5 bases). From germline, CDR1 is LNHDA and CDR2 SQIVND (reference sequence). This CDR3 comprises 14 residues. V was clipped by 3 bases and J by 4 bases, with 13 bases between them. CDR3 DNA sequence: TGTGCCAGTAGTATTGATGGGGAGTTGTACGAGCAGTACTTC. This codes for CASSIDGELYEQYF.

This chain joins TRBV30 and TRBJ1-1, with D tentatively TRBD1 (6 bases). Germline V gives CDR1 GTSNPN, CDR2 SVGIG (reference sequence). The CDR3 covers 13 residues. Trimming took 3 bases from V and 6 from J, leaving 14 bases between them. CDR3 DNA sequence: TGTGCCTGGAGGATCCAGGGGTGGGCTGAAGCTTTCTTT. Its translation: CAWRIQGWAEAFF.

The rearrangement links TRBV9 to TRBJ1-2, with D perhaps TRBD1 (6 bases). Germline V gives CDR1 SGDLS, CDR2 YYNGEE. CDR3 length equals 15 residues. V was cut by 0 bases and J by 2 bases, with 11 bases left in between. For the CDR3, the DNA is TGTGCCAGCAGCGTAGAAGTCAGGGGCAACTATGGCTACACCTTC. Translated, it gives CASSVEVRGNYGYTF.

The chain joins TRBV7-3 to TRBJ2-3; a possible D gene is TRBD1 (6 bases). Germline CDR1 reads SGHTA; CDR2 reads FQGTGA. Trimming cost V 5 bases and J 2 bases, with 11 bases left between them. CDR3 length: 14 residues. For the CDR3, the DNA is TGTGCCAGCAGCCCGGACAGATACACAGATACGCAGTATTTT. Translation gives CASSPDRYTDTQYF.

This clone was recorded only once. The rearrangement uses TRBV7-6 and TRBJ1-1, with D possibly matching TRBD1 (5 bases). CDR1 is SGHVS and CDR2 is FNYEAQ in the germline V gene. V lost 2 bases and J lost 1, with 17 bases in between. The CDR3 is 17 amino acids. CDR3 loop: CASSLNRNTMGNTEAFF. CDR3 DNA: TGTGCCAGCAGCTTAAACAGGAATACGATGGGGAACACTGAAGCTTTCTTT.

The CDR3 reads CAWNRGTLTTDTQYF. DNA of the CDR3: TGTGCCTGGAACAGGGGGACTTTGACCACAGATACGCAGTATTTT. The chain has TRBV30 and TRBJ2-3; 8 positions match TRBD1. Germline CDR1 GTSNPN, CDR2 SVGIG (reference sequence). J gave up 2 bases and V 4 bases, and 8 bases lay outside the gene matches. The CDR3 contains 15 residues.

The rearrangement links TRBV7-2 to TRBJ1-1; possible D gene TRBD1, 6 bases. The CDR3 contains 14 residues. Germline V lookup: CDR1 SGHTA, CDR2 FQGNSA. Trimming left V 5 bases short and J 1 base short, with 11 bases between. As DNA, the CDR3 is TGTGCCAGCAGCCTCCGGACAGAGAACACTGAAGCTTTCTTT. It codes for CASSLRTENTEAFF.

This chain joins TRBV7-2 and TRBJ1-2, with a weak D call TRBD1 (5 bases). V was clipped by 5 bases and J by 3 bases, with 13 bases between them. The CDR3 has 14 amino acids. CDR1 is SGHTA, CDR2 FQGNSA, per germline. The CDR3 reads CASSLQGWDYGYTF. In nucleotides, the CDR3 is TGTGCCAGCAGCCTGCAGGGTTGGGACTATGGCTACACCTTC.

The chain is built from TRBV4-3 and TRBJ2-6; 9 bases map to TRBD1. V lost 4 bases, J lost 2 bases, and 9 bases stayed unmatched. Germline V gene data show CDR1 as LGHNA and CDR2 as YSLEER. The CDR3 covers 18 residues. The CDR3 coding sequence is TGCGCCAGCAGCCTCGACCCGGGACAGGGAACTGGGGCCAACGTCCTGACTTTC. This codes for CASSLDPGQGTGANVLTF.

The gene calls are TRBV19 and TRBJ1-2; no firm D call. Germline-derived CDR1 and CDR2 are LNHDA and SQIVND (reference sequence). Trimming removed 5 bases from V and 4 bases from J, with 11 bases in between. The CDR3 is made up of 13 amino acids. The CDR3 protein is CASSLSGVYGYTF. The CDR3 nucleotides read TGTGCCAGTAGTTTGTCGGGAGTCTATGGCTACACCTTC.

This chain connects TRBV9 to TRBJ1-1; no firm D call. This CDR3 region has 14 residues. Germline-derived CDR1 and CDR2 are SGDLS and YYNGEE. V was shortened by 0 bases and J by 1 base, with 7 bases between the two germline ends. CDR3 coding DNA: TGTGCCAGCAGCGTAGACACAGCGAACACTGAAGCTTTCTTT. This sequence encodes CASSVDTANTEAFF.

The gene calls are TRBV18 and TRBJ1-2; 9 nucleotides line up with TRBD1. V lost 4 bases to trimming and J lost 6 bases; unmatched junction nucleotides: 0. The CDR3 covers 12 residues. CDR1 is KGHSH and CDR2 is LQKENI in the germline V gene. The CDR3 nucleotides read TGTGCCAGCTCACGGGACAGGGATGGCTACACCTTC. It codes for CASSRDRDGYTF.

V is TRBV7-3 and J is TRBJ2-1; TRBD2 matches at 12 bases. This CDR3 region has 16 residues. Germline trimming cut 2 bases from V and 6 bases from J; bases unmatched to any gene: 5. Germline V lookup: CDR1 SGHTA, CDR2 FQGTGA. This chain's CDR3 is CASSLGRTSGTNEQFF. As DNA, the CDR3 is TGTGCCAGCAGCTTAGGACGGACTAGCGGGACCAATGAGCAGTTCTTC.

In this sample, this clone turned up once. The chain employs TRBV27 and TRBJ2-3; D ambiguous. Germline lookup yields CDR1 MNHEY and CDR2 SMNVEV (reference sequence). Trimming removed 2 bases at V and 7 bases at J, with 10 bases between. The CDR3 totals 13 residues. In DNA, the CDR3 is TGTGCCAGCAGTTTACACGAACGGTATACGCAGTATTTT. Its translation is CASSLHERYTQYF.

In its sample, this clone was seen once. This rearrangement joins TRBV5-1 to TRBJ1-1; TRBD1 matches at 7 bases. The CDR3 is made up of 15 amino acids. V lost 0 bases to trimming and J lost 5 bases; unmatched junction nucleotides: 7. Germline V gene data show CDR1 as SGHRS and CDR2 as YFSETQ. CDR3 protein: CASSLAVQGKTEAFF. CDR3 nucleotides: TGCGCCAGCAGCTTGGCGGTACAGGGGAAGACTGAAGCTTTCTTT.

The table lists this clone with a count of one. This rearrangement joins TRBV18 to TRBJ1-1, with 8 bases aligning to TRBD1. The germline V gene has CDR1 KGHSH and CDR2 LQKENI. The CDR3 has 14 amino acids. V lost 6 bases, J lost 0 bases, and 3 bases stayed unmatched. CDR3 sequence: CASSRDRLNTEAFF. In nucleotides, the CDR3 is TGTGCCAGCTCGAGGGACAGGTTGAACACTGAAGCTTTCTTT.

This CDR3 is CASSLGPGTDTQYF. The CDR3 bases are TGTGCCAGCAGCTTAGGACCAGGCACAGATACGCAGTATTTT. This sequence joins TRBV13 and TRBJ2-3; D is uncertain. The CDR3 runs to 14 residues. Germline V CDR1 and CDR2: PRHDT, FYEKMQ (reference sequence). V lost 0 bases to trimming and J lost 1 base, with 5 bases between them.

This sequence joins TRBV6-5 and TRBJ2-3; 8 bases are shared with TRBD1. Germline-derived CDR1 and CDR2 are MNHEY and SVGAGI. The CDR3 totals 15 residues. Trimming at V came to 6 bases and at J to 2 bases, leaving 7 bases not matched to a gene. In DNA, the CDR3 is TGTGCCAGCAGCACGACAGGGGCCCTCACAGATACGCAGTATTTT. This sequence encodes CASSTTGALTDTQYF.

The chain recombines TRBV7-9 with TRBJ2-7; D call uncertain. Germline values: CDR1 SEHNR, CDR2 FQNEAQ (reference sequence). The ends were cut back, 1 base at V and 7 bases at J, with 8 bases in the middle. CDR3 size: 12 residues. The CDR3 loop reads CASSLDGREQYF. CDR3 nucleotides: TGTGCCAGCAGCTTAGACGGTCGAGAGCAGTACTTC.

V is TRBV2 and J is TRBJ1-5; 7 positions agree with TRBD1. The CDR3 is 13 residues long. Germline CDR1 SNHLY, CDR2 FYNNEI. The trim removed 7 bases at V and 7 bases at J, leaving 7 bases unmatched. The CDR3 region is CASTTGAGQPQHF. DNA of the CDR3: TGTGCCAGCACTACAGGGGCCGGGCAGCCCCAGCATTTT.

This chain joins TRBV5-1 and TRBJ2-2; 10 bases fit TRBD1. CDR1 is SGHRS, CDR2 YFSETQ, per germline. The trim removed 4 bases at V and 3 bases at J, leaving 12 bases unmatched. The CDR3 contains 18 residues. The CDR3 DNA is TGCGCCAGCAGCCCTCTGACAGGGGGCATGGAGGACACCGGGGAGCTGTTTTTT. Translated, it gives CASSPLTGGMEDTGELFF.

With respect to this clone: The sample holds other DNA sequences that translate to the same CDR3. The V and J genes are TRBV19 and TRBJ1-1; D may be TRBD1 (6 bases). Germline V gene data show CDR1 as LNHDA and CDR2 as SQIVND (reference sequence). The CDR3 is 13 residues long. Trimming pared 5 bases from V and 0 bases from J, leaving 7 bases between. The CDR3 reads CASSWGLNTEAFF. The CDR3 bases are TGTGCCAGTAGTTGGGGGCTGAACACTGAAGCTTTCTTT.

This rearrangement joins TRBV5-1 to TRBJ1-1; the D is unclear. V lost 1 base to trimming and J lost 3 bases, with 16 bases between them. This CDR3 contains 16 residues. Per the germline V gene, CDR1 is SGHRS and CDR2 is YFSETQ. The CDR3 DNA is TGCGCCAGCAGCTTGAAAAACGGGGTATTGGACACTGAAGCTTTCTTT. It is translated as CASSLKNGVLDTEAFF.

The chain carries TRBV4-3 and TRBJ2-1; 14 nucleotides agree with TRBD2. This CDR3 contains 18 residues. Germline values: CDR1 LGHNA, CDR2 YSLEER. J was trimmed by 3 bases and V by 3 bases; bases with no gene match: 7. CDR3 bases: TGCGCCAGCAGCCATAGGACTAGCGGGGGGCGTCTCTACAATGAGCAGTTCTTC. This codes for CASSHRTSGGRLYNEQFF.